This T cell receptor beta chain appears in the sequencing data of a study of blood T cell repertoires in COVID-19. Some clones are missing from TCRdb's copy, which holds only in-frame ones; the method was immunoSEQ multiplex PCR. Here the sample spans roughly 30,000 clones, roughly 80% being singletons. CDR3 length equals 14 residues. CDR1 SGHRS and CDR2 YFSETQ come from the germline V gene. Trimming removed 5 bases from V and 3 bases from J; junction bases left unmatched: 7. There are a few counts of this clone. This receptor was identified in a woman between 55 and 75 years old with acute or convalescent COVID-19. The chain combines TRBV5-1 with TRBJ2-7, with 8 bases identical to TRBD1. Sequencing was done on a sample of peripheral blood. CDR3: CASRTGQGSYEQYF. The DNA for the CDR3 is TGCGCCAGCAGAACCGGACAGGGAAGCTACGAGCAGTACTTC.